This T cell receptor (beta chain) was recovered during a study of Graves' ophthalmopathy and Graves' hyperthyroidism. Study-wide context: The blood sample was drawn at first diagnosis and before any treatment. Whole-study findings and limits: Thyroid clonotypes that were expanded above 0.001 frequency mostly also appeared in blood.

This CDR3 region has 15 residues. Losses at the gene ends were 5 bases for V and 3 bases for J; bases not matched to a gene: 6. RNA transcripts served as template for amplifying TCR beta CDR3 sequences. RT-PCR was first run with HTBI primers, then multiplex PCR in a second round. MiXCR, run by TCRdb on the multiplex PCR reads, gives a single entry per CDR3 protein. The data contain around 400,000 distinct CDR3 sequences, 20% to 25% of them singletons. This clonotype was seen repeatedly, ten times or more. The antigen is unknown. The clonotype comes from a woman aged 18-29 years with stable Graves' hyperthyroidism. The rearrangement joins TRBV12-3 or TRBV12-4 to TRBJ2-2; 7 positions match TRBD1. The source material was peripheral blood. The CDR3 reads CASSPNRGHTGELFF. The CDR3 nucleotides are TGTGCCAGCAGTCCGAACAGGGGCCACACCGGGGAGCTGTTTTTT.